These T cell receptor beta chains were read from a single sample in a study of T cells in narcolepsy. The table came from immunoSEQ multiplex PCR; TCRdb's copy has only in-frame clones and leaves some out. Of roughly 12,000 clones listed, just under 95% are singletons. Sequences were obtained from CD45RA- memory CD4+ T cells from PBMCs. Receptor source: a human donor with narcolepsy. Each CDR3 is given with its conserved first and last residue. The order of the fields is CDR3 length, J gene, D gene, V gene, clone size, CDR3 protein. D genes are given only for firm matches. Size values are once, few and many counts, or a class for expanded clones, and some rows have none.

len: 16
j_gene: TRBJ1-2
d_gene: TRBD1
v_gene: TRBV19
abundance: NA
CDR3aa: CASSMPRGTANYGYTF

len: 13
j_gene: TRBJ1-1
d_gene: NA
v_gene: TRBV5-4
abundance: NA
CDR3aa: CASSSDRETEAFF

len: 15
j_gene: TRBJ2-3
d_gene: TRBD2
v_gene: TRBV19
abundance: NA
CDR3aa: CASTGTSGGTDTQYF

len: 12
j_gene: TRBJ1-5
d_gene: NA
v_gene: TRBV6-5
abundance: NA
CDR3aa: CASRSGNQPQHF

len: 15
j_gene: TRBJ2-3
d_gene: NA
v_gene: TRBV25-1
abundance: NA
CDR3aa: CASSGRLGRTDTQYF

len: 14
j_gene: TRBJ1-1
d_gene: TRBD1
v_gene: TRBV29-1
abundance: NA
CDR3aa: CSVEYGTGGTEAFF

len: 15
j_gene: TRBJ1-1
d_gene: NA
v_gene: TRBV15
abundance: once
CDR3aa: CATSRDGRRNTEAFF

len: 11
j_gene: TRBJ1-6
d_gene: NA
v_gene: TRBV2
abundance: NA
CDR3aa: CASREGYPLHF

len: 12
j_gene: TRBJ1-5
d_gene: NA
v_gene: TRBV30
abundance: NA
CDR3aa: CAWNSGSQPQHF

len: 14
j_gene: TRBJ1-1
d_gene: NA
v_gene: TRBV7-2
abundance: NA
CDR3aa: CASSITGSGTEAFF

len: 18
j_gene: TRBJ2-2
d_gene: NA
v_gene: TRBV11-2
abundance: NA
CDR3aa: CASSLNPPSSNFPGELFF

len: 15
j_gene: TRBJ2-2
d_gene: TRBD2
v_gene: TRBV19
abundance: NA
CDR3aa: CAATLSAGATGELFF

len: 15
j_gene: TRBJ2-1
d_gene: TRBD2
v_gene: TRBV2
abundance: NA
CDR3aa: CASSAGTSSGNEQFF

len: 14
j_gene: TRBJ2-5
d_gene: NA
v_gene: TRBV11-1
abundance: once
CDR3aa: CASSLSLSRETQYF

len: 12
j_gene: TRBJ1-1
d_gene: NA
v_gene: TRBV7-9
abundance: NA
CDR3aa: CASSFDGTEAFF

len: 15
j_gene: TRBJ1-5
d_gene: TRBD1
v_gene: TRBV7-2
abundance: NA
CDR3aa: CASSTQDRGDQPQHF

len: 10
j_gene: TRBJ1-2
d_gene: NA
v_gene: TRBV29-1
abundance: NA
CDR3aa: CSVDRDGYTF

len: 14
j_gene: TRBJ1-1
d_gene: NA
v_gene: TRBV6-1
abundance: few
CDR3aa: CASTPWGSNTEAFF

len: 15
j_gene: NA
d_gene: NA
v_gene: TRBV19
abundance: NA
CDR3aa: CASSRGHGSSYEQYF

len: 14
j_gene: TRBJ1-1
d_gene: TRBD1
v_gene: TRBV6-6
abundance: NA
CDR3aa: CASSLRQGWTEAFF

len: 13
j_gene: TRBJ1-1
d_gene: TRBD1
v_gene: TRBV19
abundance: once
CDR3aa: CASRRPGTGEAFF

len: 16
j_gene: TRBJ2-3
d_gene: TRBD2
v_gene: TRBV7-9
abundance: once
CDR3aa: CASSFRTSGRADTQYF

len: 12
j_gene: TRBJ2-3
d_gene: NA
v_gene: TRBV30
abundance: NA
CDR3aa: CAWSAQSDGGHF

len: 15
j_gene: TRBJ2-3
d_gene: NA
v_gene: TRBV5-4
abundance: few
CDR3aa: CASSGTGIKTDTQYF

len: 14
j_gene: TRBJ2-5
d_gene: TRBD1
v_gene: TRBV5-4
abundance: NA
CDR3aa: CASSLARGRETQYF

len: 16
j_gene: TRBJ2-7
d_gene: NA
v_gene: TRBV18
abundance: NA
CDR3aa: CASSPRGQQGGYEQYF

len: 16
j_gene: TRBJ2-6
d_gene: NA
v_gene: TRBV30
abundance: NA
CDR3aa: CAWSVKLLPGANVLTF

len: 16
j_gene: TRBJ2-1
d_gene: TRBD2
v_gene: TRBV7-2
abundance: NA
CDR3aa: CASSLELAGGRNEQFF

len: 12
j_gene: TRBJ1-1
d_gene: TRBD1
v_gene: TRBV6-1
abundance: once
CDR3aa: CATRQGKSEAFF

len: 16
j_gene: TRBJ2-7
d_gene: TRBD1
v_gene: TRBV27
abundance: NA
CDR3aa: CASSLIAGQGLYEQYF

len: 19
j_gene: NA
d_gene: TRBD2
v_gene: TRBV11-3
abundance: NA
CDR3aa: CASSTRGLAGGPSSYEQYF

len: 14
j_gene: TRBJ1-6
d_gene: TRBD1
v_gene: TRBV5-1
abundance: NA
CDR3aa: CASSLGTGYSPLHF

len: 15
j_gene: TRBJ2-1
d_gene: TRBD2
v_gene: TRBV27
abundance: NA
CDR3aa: CASSPTQGLVGEQFF

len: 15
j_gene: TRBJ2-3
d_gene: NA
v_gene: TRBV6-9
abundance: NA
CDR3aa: CASRSGLQETDTQYF

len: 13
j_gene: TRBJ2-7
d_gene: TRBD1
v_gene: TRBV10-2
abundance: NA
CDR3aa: CASSRYRGYEQYF

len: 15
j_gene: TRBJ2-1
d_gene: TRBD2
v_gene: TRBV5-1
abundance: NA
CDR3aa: CASSLAPAGSGEQFF

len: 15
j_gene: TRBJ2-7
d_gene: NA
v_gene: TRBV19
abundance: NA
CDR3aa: CASSKQATFPGEQYF

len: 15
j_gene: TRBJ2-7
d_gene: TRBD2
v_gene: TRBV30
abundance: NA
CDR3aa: CAWSVSGAVWSGQYF

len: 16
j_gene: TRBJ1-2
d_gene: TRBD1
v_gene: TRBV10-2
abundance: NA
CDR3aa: CASSESVGQGIYGYTF

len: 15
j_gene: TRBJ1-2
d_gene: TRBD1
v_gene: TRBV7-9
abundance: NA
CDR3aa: CASSFDRGEYYGYTF

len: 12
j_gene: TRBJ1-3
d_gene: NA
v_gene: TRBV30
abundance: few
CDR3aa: CAWSVLGNTIYF

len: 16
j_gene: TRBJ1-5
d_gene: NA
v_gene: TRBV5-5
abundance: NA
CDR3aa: CASSHTPTVSNQPQHF

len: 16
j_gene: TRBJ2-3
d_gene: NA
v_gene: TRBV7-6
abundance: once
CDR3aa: CASSPAAWGNADTQYF

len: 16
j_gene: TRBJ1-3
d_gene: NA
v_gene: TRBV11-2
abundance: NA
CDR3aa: CASSLDSPSSGNTIYF

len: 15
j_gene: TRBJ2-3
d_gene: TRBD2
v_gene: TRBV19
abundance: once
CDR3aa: CASSIGGLARDTQYF

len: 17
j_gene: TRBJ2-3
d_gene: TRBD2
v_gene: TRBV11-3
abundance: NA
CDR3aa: CASSNPSLAGVTDTQYF

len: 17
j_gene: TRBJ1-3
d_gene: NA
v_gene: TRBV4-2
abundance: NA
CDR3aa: CASSQDLLRGSGNTIYF

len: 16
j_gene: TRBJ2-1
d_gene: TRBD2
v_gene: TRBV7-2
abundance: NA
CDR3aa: CASSPHTSGSGNEQFF

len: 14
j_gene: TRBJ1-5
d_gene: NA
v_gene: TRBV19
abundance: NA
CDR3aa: CASSGSGRNQPQHF

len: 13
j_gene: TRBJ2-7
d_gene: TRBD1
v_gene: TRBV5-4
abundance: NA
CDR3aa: CASTLGQGHEQYF

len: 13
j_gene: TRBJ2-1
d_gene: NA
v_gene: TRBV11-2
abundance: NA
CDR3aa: CASSLDIRNEQFF

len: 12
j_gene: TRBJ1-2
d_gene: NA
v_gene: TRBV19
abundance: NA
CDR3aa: CASSPEGDGYTF

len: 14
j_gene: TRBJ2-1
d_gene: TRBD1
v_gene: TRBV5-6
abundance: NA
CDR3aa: CASSLVDRDNEQFF

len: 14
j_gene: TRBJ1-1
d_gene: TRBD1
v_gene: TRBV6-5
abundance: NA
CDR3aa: CASSYSDRGRGAFF